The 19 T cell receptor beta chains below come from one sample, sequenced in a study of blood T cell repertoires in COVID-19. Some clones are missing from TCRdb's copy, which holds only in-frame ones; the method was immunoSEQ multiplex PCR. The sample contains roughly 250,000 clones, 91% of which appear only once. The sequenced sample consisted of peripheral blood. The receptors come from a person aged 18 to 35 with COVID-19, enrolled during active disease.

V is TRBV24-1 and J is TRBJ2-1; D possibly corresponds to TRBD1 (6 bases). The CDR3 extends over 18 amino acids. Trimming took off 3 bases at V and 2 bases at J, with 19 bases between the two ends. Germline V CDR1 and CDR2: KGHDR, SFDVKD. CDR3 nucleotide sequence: TGTGCCACCAGTGATAAACAACCGAGGGGGTTGACCTACAATGAGCAGTTCTTC. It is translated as CATSDKQPRGLTYNEQFF.

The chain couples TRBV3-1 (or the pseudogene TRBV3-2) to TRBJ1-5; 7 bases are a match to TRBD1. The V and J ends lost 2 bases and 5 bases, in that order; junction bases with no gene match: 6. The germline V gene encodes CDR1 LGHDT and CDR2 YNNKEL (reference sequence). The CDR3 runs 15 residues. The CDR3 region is CASSQRQGGDQPQHF. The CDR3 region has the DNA TGTGCCAGCAGCCAAAGACAGGGAGGCGATCAGCCCCAGCATTTT.

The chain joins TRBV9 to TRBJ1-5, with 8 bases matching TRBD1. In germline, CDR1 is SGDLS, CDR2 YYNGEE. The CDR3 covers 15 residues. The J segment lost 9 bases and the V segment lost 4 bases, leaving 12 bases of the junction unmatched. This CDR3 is CASSPGQGNVAPQHF. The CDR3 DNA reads TGTGCCAGCAGCCCCGGACAGGGAAACGTGGCGCCCCAGCATTTT.

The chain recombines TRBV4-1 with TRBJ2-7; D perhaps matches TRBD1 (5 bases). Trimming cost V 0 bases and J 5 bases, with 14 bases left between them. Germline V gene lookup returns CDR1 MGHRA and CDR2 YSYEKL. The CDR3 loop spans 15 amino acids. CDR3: CASSQDEFETDEQYF. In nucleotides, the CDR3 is TGCGCCAGCAGCCAAGATGAGTTTGAGACAGACGAGCAGTACTTC.

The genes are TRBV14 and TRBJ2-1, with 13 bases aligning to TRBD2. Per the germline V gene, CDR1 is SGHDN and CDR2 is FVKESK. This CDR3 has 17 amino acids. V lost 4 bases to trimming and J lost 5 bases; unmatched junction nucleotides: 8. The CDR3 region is CASSRRMGLAGNNEQFF. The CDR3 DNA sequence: TGTGCCAGCAGCCGTCGAATGGGACTAGCGGGAAACAATGAGCAGTTCTTC.

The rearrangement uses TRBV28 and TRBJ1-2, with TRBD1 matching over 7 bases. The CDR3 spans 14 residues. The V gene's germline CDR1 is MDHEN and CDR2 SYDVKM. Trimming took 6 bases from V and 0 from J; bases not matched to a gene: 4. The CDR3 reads CASSYGQANYGYTF. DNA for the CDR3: TGTGCCAGCAGCTATGGACAGGCTAACTATGGCTACACCTTC.

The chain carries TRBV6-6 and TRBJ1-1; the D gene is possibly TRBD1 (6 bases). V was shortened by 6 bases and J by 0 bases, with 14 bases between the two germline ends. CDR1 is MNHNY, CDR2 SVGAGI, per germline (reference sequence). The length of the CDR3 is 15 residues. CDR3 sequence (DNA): TGTGCCAGCAGCATCAGGGGTCCCGTGAACACTGAAGCTTTCTTT. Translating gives CASSIRGPVNTEAFF.

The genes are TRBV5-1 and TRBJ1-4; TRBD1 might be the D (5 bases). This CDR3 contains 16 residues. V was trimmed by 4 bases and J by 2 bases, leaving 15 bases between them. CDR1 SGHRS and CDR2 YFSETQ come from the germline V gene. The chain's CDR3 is CASSPTPGGTNEKLFF. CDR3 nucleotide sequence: TGCGCCAGCAGCCCCACCCCCGGGGGGACTAATGAAAAACTGTTTTTT.

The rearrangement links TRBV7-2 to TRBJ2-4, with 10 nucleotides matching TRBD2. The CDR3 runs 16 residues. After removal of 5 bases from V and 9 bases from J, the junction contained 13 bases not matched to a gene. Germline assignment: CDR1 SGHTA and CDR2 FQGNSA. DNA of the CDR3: TGTGCCAGCAGCACCCGGACTAGCGGAGGGCGGGGCATTCAGTACTTC. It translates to CASSTRTSGGRGIQYF.

DNA for the CDR3: TGTGCCAGCAGCTTAGGGGGGACAGGGTACGAAAAACTGTTTTTT. This gives the protein CASSLGGTGYEKLFF. The V and J genes are TRBV7-9 and TRBJ1-4, with 9 bases aligning to TRBD1. The CDR3 runs 15 residues. V lost 1 base, J lost 8 bases, and 5 bases stayed unmatched. Germline CDR1 SEHNR, CDR2 FQNEAQ (reference sequence).

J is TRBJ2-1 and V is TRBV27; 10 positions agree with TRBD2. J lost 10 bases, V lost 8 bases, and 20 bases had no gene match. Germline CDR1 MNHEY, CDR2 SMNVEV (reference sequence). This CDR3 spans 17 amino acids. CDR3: CASVGLAGAGSRREQFF. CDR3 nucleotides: TGTGCCAGCGTTGGGCTAGCGGGAGCGGGCTCCCGAAGAGAGCAGTTCTTC.

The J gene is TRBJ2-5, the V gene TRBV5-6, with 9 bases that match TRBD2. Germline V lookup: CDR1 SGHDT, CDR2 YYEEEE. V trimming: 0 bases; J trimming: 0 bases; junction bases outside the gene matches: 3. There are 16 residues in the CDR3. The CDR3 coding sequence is TGTGCCAGCAGCTTGGCTGCTAGCGGGAACCAAGAGACCCAGTACTTC. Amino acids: CASSLAASGNQETQYF.

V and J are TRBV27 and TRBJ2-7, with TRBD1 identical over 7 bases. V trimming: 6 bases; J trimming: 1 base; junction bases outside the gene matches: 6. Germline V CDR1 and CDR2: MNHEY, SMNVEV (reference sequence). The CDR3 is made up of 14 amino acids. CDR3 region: CASSDRANSYEQYF. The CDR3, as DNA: TGTGCCAGCAGCGACAGGGCCAATTCCTACGAGCAGTACTTC.

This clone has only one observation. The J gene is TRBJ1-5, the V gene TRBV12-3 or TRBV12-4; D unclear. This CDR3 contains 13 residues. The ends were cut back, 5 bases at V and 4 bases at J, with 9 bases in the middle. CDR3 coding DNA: TGTGCCAGCAGTCGACACACTAATCAGCCCCAGCATTTT. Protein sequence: CASSRHTNQPQHF.

The CDR3 is CASSYSRGAQETQYF. The CDR3, as DNA: TGTGCCAGCAGTTACTCGCGGGGCGCCCAAGAGACCCAGTACTTC. The chain uses TRBV6-5 and TRBJ2-5; a weak D match, TRBD2 (6 bases). CDR3 size: 15 residues. Germline V gene lookup returns CDR1 MNHEY and CDR2 SVGAGI. Between the trimmed V and J ends, which lost 0 bases and 1 base, there was a span of 9 bases.

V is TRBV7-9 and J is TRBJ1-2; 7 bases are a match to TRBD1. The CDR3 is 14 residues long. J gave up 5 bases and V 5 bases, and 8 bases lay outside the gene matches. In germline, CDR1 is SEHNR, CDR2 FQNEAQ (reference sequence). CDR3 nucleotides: TGTGCCAGCAGCACACCTCAGGGGGATTATGGCTACACCTTC. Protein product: CASSTPQGDYGYTF. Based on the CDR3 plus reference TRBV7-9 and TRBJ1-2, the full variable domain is DTGVSQNPRHKITKRGQNVTFRCDPISEHNRLYWYRQTLGQGPEFLTYFQNEAQLEKSRLLSDRFSAERPKGSFSTLEIQRTEQGDSAMYLCASSTPQGDYGYTFGSGTRLTVV.

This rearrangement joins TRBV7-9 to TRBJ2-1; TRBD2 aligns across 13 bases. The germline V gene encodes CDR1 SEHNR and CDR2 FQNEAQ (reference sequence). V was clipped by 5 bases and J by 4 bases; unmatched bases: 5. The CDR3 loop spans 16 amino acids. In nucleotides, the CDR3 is TGTGCCAGCAGCGCGACACTAGCGGGAGGGTACAATGAGCAGTTCTTC. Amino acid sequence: CASSATLAGGYNEQFF.

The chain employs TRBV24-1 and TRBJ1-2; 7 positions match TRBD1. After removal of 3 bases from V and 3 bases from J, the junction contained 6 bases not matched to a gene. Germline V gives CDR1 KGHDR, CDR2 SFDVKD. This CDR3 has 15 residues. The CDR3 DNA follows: TGTGCCACCAGTGATACTACAGGGGCAGACTATGGCTACACCTTC. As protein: CATSDTTGADYGYTF.

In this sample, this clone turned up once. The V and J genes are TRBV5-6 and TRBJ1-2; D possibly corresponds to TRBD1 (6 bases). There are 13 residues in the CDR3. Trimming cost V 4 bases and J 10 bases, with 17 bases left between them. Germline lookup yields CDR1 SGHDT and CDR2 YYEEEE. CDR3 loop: CASSPLWDIYYTF. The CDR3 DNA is TGTGCCAGCAGCCCGCTGTGGGACATCTACTACACCTTC. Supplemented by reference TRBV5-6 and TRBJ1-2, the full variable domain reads DAGVTQSPTHLIKTRGQQVTLRCSPKSGHDTVSWYQQALGQGPQFIFQYYEEEERQRGNFPDRFSGHQFPNYSSELNVNALLLGDSALYLCASSPLWDIYYTFGSGTRLTVV.